One sample yielded the 13 T cell receptor beta chains listed below, sequenced in a study of blood T cell repertoires in COVID-19. Some clones are missing from TCRdb's copy, which holds only in-frame ones; the method was immunoSEQ multiplex PCR. The sample carries roughly 57,000 clones, 70% to 90% recorded once. Input material: peripheral blood. The receptors originated from a human donor in a cohort sampled during active COVID-19.

The table lists this clone with a count of one. The rearrangement links TRBV4-1 to TRBJ2-7; possibly TRBD1 for D (6 bases). Germline CDR1 reads MGHRA; CDR2 reads YSYEKL. V was clipped by 4 bases and J by 0 bases, with 13 bases between them. The CDR3 is 15 amino acids. The CDR3 nucleotides are TGCGCCAGCAGCCTGATGGACAGTATCTCCTACGAGCAGTACTTC. Translating it yields CASSLMDSISYEQYF.

V gene TRBV2 combines with J gene TRBJ2-1; 9 nucleotides match TRBD2. V was clipped by 4 bases and J by 2 bases; unmatched bases: 3. Germline-derived CDR1 and CDR2 are SNHLY and FYNNEI. The CDR3 sequence is 15 residues long. The CDR3 loop reads CASSGLAGPYNEQFF. CDR3 DNA sequence: TGTGCCAGCAGTGGTCTAGCGGGGCCCTACAATGAGCAGTTCTTC.

This chain uses TRBV7-9 with TRBJ2-2; TRBD2 matches at 10 bases. Germline assignment: CDR1 SEHNR and CDR2 FQNEAQ (reference sequence). The J segment lost 3 bases and the V segment lost 1 base, leaving 2 bases of the junction unmatched. The CDR3 is 16 amino acids. The CDR3 coding sequence is TGTGCCAGCAGCTTAGTACTAGCGGGGCACACCGGGGAGCTGTTTTTT. Amino acid sequence: CASSLVLAGHTGELFF.

This chain uses TRBV7-2 with TRBJ2-1, with D unclear. The germline V gene encodes CDR1 SGHTA and CDR2 FQGNSA. The CDR3 is 14 residues long. The V end was cut by 5 bases, the J end by 3 bases, with 11 bases between. The CDR3 loop is CASSPPNSYNEQFF. The CDR3 DNA reads TGTGCCAGCAGCCCCCCGAACAGCTACAATGAGCAGTTCTTC.

The chain has TRBV7-8 and TRBJ2-5, with 11 bases identical to TRBD2. The CDR3 has 19 residues. V lost 4 bases, J lost 2 bases, and 15 bases stayed unmatched. From germline, CDR1 is SGHVS and CDR2 FQNEAQ. CDR3 bases: TGTGCCAGCAGCTCGCCACCGGGGCTAGCGGGGGGCGCTCAAGAGACCCAGTACTTC. Its protein product is CASSSPPGLAGGAQETQYF.

The chain joins TRBV6-6 to TRBJ2-6; a possible D gene is TRBD2 (5 bases). The CDR3 contains 15 residues. Trimming took 7 bases from V and 0 from J, leaving 10 bases between them. The germline CDR1 and CDR2 sequences are MNHNY and SVGAGI (reference sequence). This chain's CDR3 is CASTWETSGANVLTF. In DNA, the CDR3 is TGTGCCAGCACCTGGGAGACCTCTGGGGCCAACGTCCTGACTTTC.

The chain combines TRBV5-1 with TRBJ2-7; TRBD2 aligns across 7 bases. The trim removed 1 base at V and 7 bases at J, leaving 2 bases unmatched. CDR3 length: 12 residues. Germline assignment: CDR1 SGHRS and CDR2 YFSETQ. The CDR3 sequence is CASSLPGGEQYF. CDR3 bases: TGCGCCAGCAGCTTGCCGGGGGGTGAGCAGTACTTC. The variable domain in full, with the rest retrieved from reference TRBV5-1 and TRBJ2-7, is KAGVTQTPRYLIKTRGQQVTLSCSPISGHRSVSWYQQTPGQGLQFLFEYFSETQRNKGNFPGRFSGRQFSNSRSEMNVSTLELGDSALYLCASSLPGGEQYFGPGTRLTVT.

The V gene is TRBV19, the J gene TRBJ2-3; D gene unclear. Trimming removed 3 bases from V and 6 bases from J, with 19 bases in between. Per the germline V gene, CDR1 is LNHDA and CDR2 is SQIVND (reference sequence). This CDR3 spans 16 amino acids. CDR3 region: CASSILHDAEWDTQYF. The CDR3 nucleotides are TGTGCCAGTAGTATTCTGCATGATGCGGAGTGGGATACGCAGTATTTT.

This chain links TRBV18 with TRBJ2-7; 10 bases line up with TRBD2. The length of the CDR3 is 16 residues. Germline lookup yields CDR1 KGHSH and CDR2 LQKENI. V was clipped by 0 bases and J by 2 bases; unmatched bases: 4. CDR3 protein: CASSPPQRGGPYEQYF. DNA of the CDR3: TGTGCCAGCTCACCACCCCAGCGGGGGGGCCCCTACGAGCAGTACTTC. Using reference TRBV18 and TRBJ2-7 for the parts outside the CDR3, the full variable domain is NAGVMQNPRHLVRRRGQEARLRCSPMKGHSHVYWYRQLPEEGLKFMVYLQKENIIDESGMPKERFSAEFPKEGPSILRIQQVVRGDSAAYFCASSPPQRGGPYEQYFGPGTRLTVT.

The chain joins TRBV7-2 to TRBJ2-7; a weak D match, TRBD1 (5 bases). Germline lookup yields CDR1 SGHTA and CDR2 FQGNSA. V was shortened by 7 bases and J by 7 bases, with 14 bases between the two germline ends. There are 12 residues in the CDR3. The CDR3: CASTSHPGEQYF. The CDR3 bases are TGTGCCAGCACCTCTCACCCAGGGGAGCAGTACTTC.

The V call is TRBV7-3, the J call TRBJ2-3; the D gene is possibly TRBD1 (6 bases). Germline V gene lookup returns CDR1 SGHTA and CDR2 FQGTGA. Between the trimmed V and J ends, which lost 3 bases and 4 bases, there was a span of 17 bases. The CDR3 loop spans 16 amino acids. The CDR3 DNA is TGTGCCAGCAGCTTGTTCGCACTACAGGGAGCAGATACGCAGTATTTT. Protein product: CASSLFALQGADTQYF.

CDR3 sequence reads: CASSPTQSNEKLFF. In nucleotides, the CDR3 is TGTGCCAGCAGCCCGACACAGTCAAATGAAAAACTGTTTTTT. The chain uses TRBV4-2 and TRBJ1-4; no firm D call. This CDR3 spans 14 amino acids. The V gene's germline CDR1 is LGHNA and CDR2 YNFKEQ. V was clipped by 4 bases and J by 5 bases, with 11 bases between them.

The chain carries TRBV6-2 or TRBV6-3 and TRBJ2-3; the match to TRBD2 covers 13 bases. The CDR3 is 20 amino acids. J lost 1 base, V lost 0 bases, and 10 bases had no gene match. CDR1 MNHEY and CDR2 SVGEGT come from the germline V gene. The CDR3: CASSYSPGLAGRPGTDTQYF. CDR3 nucleotide sequence: TGTGCCAGCAGTTACTCTCCGGGACTAGCGGGGCGGCCCGGCACAGATACGCAGTATTTT.